This T cell receptor (beta chain) came from a study of spatial heterogeneity in lung cancer. Germline V gene lookup returns CDR1 LGHNA and CDR2 YSLEER. Unmatched junction bases numbered 3, after V lost 4 bases and J lost 0 bases. The CDR3 is 15 amino acids. This clonotype was counted ten times or more. Via MiXCR, TCRdb re-called the 5' RACE reads, giving one row per CDR3 protein. The sample holds roughly 120,000 distinct CDR3 sequences, 9.5% to 15% seen once. Described time point: blood at routine non-recurrence follow-up after resection. Whole RNA was taken from tumor, nontumor lung or frozen PBMC; it was then sequenced unsorted.

Material: PBMCs, obtained at follow-up. This rearrangement joins TRBV4-3 to TRBJ2-1; 7 bases map to TRBD1. This TCR was sampled from a male donor with early-stage non-small cell lung cancer. The CDR3 region has the DNA TGCGCCAGCAGCCCGACAGGGAGCTCCTACAATGAGCAGTTCTTC. Translation gives CASSPTGSSYNEQFF.